The 9 T cell receptor beta chains given below trace back to one sample, sequenced in a study of shared clonotypes between healthy human individuals. Method: immunoSEQ multiplex PCR; TCRdb's copy keeps in-frame clones and lacks some. The table shows approximately 88,000 clones, with about 70% occurring only once. Source material: memory CD8+ T cells sorted from blood. As to subset: CD45RO+ cells pooled with CCR7-negative TemRA cells. Receptor source: a man aged 25 to 45 in good health.

The rearrangement uses TRBV15 and TRBJ2-5; maybe TRBD2 (7 bases). Germline CDR1 and CDR2: LNHNV and YYDKDF (reference sequence). The CDR3 extends over 18 amino acids. Trimming cost V 0 bases and J 2 bases, with 19 bases left between them. The CDR3 DNA reads TGTGCCACCAGCAGAGACCTAGCGGAGGGAGGGGGGCAAGAGACCCAGTACTTC. The encoded protein is CATSRDLAEGGGQETQYF.

The V call is TRBV11-2, the J call TRBJ2-3; D possibly matches TRBD1 or TRBD2 (5 bases each). V lost 5 bases, J lost 0 bases, and 12 bases lay in between. In germline, CDR1 is SGHAT, CDR2 FQNNGV. CDR3 length: 15 amino acids. The CDR3, as DNA: TGTGCCAGCAGCCAAAGGGGAGCGAGCACAGATACGCAGTATTTT. Translating it yields CASSQRGASTDTQYF.

V usage is TRBV14 and J usage is TRBJ2-1; D possibly uses TRBD1 or TRBD2 (5 bases each). V was shortened by 0 bases and J by 7 bases, with 16 bases between the two germline ends. The CDR3 has 16 residues. Germline loops: CDR1 SGHDN, CDR2 FVKESK. CDR3 DNA: TGTGCCAGCAGCCAAGAATCTAGAGGGGTCTTGAATGAGCAGTTCTTC. Protein: CASSQESRGVLNEQFF. Complete variable domain (other parts from reference TRBV14 and TRBJ2-1): EAGVTQFPSHSVIEKGQTVTLRCDPISGHDNLYWYRRVMGKEIKFLLHFVKESKQDESGMPNNRFLAERTGGTYSTLKVQPAELEDSGVYFCASSQESRGVLNEQFFGPGTRLTVL.

This rearrangement joins TRBV18 to TRBJ2-2; TRBD1 matches at 7 bases. CDR1 and CDR2 from the germline V gene are KGHSH and LQKENI. The CDR3 has 15 residues. V gave up 2 bases and J gave up 0 bases; unmatched junction bases: 0. CDR3 sequence: CASSPGTANTGELFF. DNA of the CDR3: TGTGCCAGCTCACCAGGGACAGCGAACACCGGGGAGCTGTTTTTT.

CDR3 in amino acids: CASSLVRYNEQFF. As DNA, the CDR3 is TGTGCCAGCAGCTTAGTCAGGTACAATGAGCAGTTCTTC. The chain joins TRBV11-1 to TRBJ2-1; no clear D. V was trimmed by 1 base and J by 4 bases, leaving 5 bases between them. There are 13 residues in the CDR3. Germline CDR1 SGHAT, CDR2 FQDESV (reference sequence).

The chain employs TRBV11-2 and TRBJ2-7; 8 bases are shared with TRBD1. Trimming removed 4 bases from V and 1 base from J; junction bases left unmatched: 6. The CDR3 totals 15 residues. Germline CDR1 is SGHAT and CDR2 is FQNNGV. CDR3 coding DNA: TGTGCCAGCAGCTCACCCAGACAGGGGTCCTACGAGCAGTACTTC. Residues: CASSSPRQGSYEQYF.

This chain uses TRBV28 with TRBJ1-2; no clear D. This CDR3 has 11 amino acids. Looked up from germline, CDR1 is MDHEN and CDR2 is SYDVKM. Trimming took 3 bases from V and 7 from J, leaving 6 bases between them. The CDR3 nucleotides read TGTGCCAGCAGTTTGGGAGGTGGCTACACCTTC. Translation: CASSLGGGYTF.

In this sample, this clone turned up a few times. The rearrangement joins TRBV11-2 to TRBJ1-1; 7 bases agree with TRBD1. Germline-derived CDR1 and CDR2 are SGHAT and FQNNGV. CDR3 size: 15 residues. V shed 5 bases, J shed 0 bases, and the junction held 6 bases outside the gene matches. CDR3 loop: CASSLRTGMNTEAFF. CDR3 DNA sequence: TGTGCCAGCAGCCTGCGGACAGGAATGAACACTGAAGCTTTCTTT.

The V and J genes are TRBV2 and TRBJ2-2, with D perhaps matching TRBD2 (6 bases). The CDR3 is made up of 13 amino acids. Germline V gene sequence: CDR1 SNHLY, CDR2 FYNNEI. V lost 7 bases and J lost 2, with 8 bases in between. The CDR3, as DNA: TGTGCCAGCAACGCGGGAAACACCGGGGAGCTGTTTTTT. This gives the protein CASNAGNTGELFF.